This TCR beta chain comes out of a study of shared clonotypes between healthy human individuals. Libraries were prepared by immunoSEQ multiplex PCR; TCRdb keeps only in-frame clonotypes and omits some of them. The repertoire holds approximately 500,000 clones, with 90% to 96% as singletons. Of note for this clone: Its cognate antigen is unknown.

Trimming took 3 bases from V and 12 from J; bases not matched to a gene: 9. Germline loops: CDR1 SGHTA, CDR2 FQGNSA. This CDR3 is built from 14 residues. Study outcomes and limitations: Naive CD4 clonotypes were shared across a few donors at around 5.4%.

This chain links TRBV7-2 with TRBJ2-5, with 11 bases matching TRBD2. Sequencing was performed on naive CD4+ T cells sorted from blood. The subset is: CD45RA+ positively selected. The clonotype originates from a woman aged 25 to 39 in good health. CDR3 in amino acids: CASSLGLAAEAKYF. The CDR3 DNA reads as TGTGCCAGCAGCTTGGGACTAGCGGCGGAGGCCAAGTACTTC. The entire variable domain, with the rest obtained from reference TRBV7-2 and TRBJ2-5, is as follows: GAGVSQSPSNKVTEKGKDVELRCDPISGHTALYWYRQSLGQGLEFLIYFQGNSAPDKSGLPSDRFSAERTGGSVSTLTIQRTQQEDSAVYLCASSLGLAAEAKYFGPGTRLLVL.